This T cell receptor beta chain was documented in a study of CD8 T cells in ankylosing spondylitis. Notes on the study in general: Characteristic of ankylosing spondylitis blood, it appeared, was a TCR beta motif comprising several highly homologous variants.

Molecular-barcoded quantitative 5'-RACE produced these TCR beta libraries. Each CDR3 protein gets one entry after TCRdb re-called the 5' RACE reads with MiXCR. The repertoire has under 450,000 distinct CDR3 sequences, roughly 20% of them found once; the top ten carry 13%. CDR1 is LGHNA, CDR2 YNFKEQ, per germline. Losses at the gene ends were 0 bases for V and 8 bases for J; bases not matched to a gene: 2. There are 15 residues in the CDR3. Concerning this clonotype itself: Its specificity is unknown.

This sequence originates from a male donor with ankylosing spondylitis or in good health (not recorded which). The J gene is TRBJ2-2, the V gene TRBV4-2; 11 bases match TRBD2. The specimen was blood, either unsorted or a sorted T cell fraction (not recorded which). CDR3 in DNA: TGTGCCAGCAGCCAAGAAGTAGCGGGAGGGGGGGAGCTGTTTTTT. This gives the protein CASSQEVAGGGELFF.